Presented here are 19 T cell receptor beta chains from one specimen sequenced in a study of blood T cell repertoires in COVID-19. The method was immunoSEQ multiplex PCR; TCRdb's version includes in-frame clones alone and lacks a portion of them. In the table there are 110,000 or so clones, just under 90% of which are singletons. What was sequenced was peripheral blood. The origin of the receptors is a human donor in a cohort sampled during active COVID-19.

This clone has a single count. The CDR3, as DNA: TGTGCCAGCAGTCTAAAGGACAGCCCCACCGGGGAGCTGTTTTTT. Translating it yields CASSLKDSPTGELFF. The V and J genes are TRBV27 and TRBJ2-2; D possibly corresponds to TRBD1 (6 bases). Per germline, CDR1 MNHEY and CDR2 SMNVEV (reference sequence). Trimming pared 5 bases from V and 4 bases from J, leaving 14 bases between. This CDR3 is 15 amino acids long.

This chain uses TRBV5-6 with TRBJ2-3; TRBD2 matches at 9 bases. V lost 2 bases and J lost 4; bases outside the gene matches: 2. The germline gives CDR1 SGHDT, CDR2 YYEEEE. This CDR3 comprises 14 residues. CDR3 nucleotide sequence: TGTGCCAGCAGCTTTAGCGGGAGCTCAGATACGCAGTATTTT. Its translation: CASSFSGSSDTQYF. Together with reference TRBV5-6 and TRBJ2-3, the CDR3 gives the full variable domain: DAGVTQSPTHLIKTRGQQVTLRCSPKSGHDTVSWYQQALGQGPQFIFQYYEEEERQRGNFPDRFSGHQFPNYSSELNVNALLLGDSALYLCASSFSGSSDTQYFGPGTRLTVL.

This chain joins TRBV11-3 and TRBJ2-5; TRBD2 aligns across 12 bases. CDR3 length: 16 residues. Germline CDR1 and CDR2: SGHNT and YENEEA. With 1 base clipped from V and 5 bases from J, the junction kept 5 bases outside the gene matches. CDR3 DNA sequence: TGTGCCAGCAGCTTAGTGTCTAGCGGGGGGGGTGAGACCCAGTACTTC. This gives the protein CASSLVSSGGGETQYF.

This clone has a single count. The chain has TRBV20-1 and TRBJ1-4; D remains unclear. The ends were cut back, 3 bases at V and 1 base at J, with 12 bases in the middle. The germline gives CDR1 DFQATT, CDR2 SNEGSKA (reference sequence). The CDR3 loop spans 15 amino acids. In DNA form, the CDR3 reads TGCAGTGCTAGTATTGGCCATGTAACTAATGAAAAACTGTTTTTT. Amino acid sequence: CSASIGHVTNEKLFF.

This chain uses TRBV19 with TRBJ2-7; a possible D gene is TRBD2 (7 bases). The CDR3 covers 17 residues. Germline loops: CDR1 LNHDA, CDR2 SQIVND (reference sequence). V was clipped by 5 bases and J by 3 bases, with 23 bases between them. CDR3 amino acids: CASSVGQGERGGYEQYF. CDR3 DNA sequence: TGTGCCAGTAGTGTCGGACAAGGAGAGAGGGGGGGCTACGAGCAGTACTTC.

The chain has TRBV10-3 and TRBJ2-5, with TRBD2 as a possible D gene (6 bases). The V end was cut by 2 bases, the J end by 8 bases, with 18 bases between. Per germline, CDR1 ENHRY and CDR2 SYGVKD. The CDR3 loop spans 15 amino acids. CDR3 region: CAISELLARAPTQYF. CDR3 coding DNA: TGTGCCATCAGTGAGCTGCTAGCGCGGGCCCCAACCCAGTACTTC.

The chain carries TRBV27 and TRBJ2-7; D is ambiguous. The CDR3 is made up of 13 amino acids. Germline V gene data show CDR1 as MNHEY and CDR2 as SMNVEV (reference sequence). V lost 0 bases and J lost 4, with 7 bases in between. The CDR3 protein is CASSLSPHYEQYF. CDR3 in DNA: TGTGCCAGCAGTTTATCGCCACATTACGAGCAGTACTTC.

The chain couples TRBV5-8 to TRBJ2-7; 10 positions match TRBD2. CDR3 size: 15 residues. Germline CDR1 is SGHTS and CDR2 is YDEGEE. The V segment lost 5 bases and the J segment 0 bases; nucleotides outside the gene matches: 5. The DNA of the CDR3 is TGTGCCAGCAGGTCTAGCGGGGGTAGCTCCTACGAGCAGTACTTC. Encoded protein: CASRSSGGSSYEQYF.

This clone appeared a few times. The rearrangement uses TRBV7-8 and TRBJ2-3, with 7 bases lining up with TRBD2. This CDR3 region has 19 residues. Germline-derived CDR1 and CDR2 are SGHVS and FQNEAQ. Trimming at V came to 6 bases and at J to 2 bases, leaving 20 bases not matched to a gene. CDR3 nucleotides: TGTGCCAGCAGTCCGGGGACGGGCGTGAGAGCGGGGTACACAGATACGCAGTATTTT. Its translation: CASSPGTGVRAGYTDTQYF.

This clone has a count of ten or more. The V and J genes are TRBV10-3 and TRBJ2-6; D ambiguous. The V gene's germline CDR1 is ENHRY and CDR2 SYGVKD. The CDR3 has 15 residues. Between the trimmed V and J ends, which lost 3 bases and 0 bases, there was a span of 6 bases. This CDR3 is CAISDSGSGANVLTF. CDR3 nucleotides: TGTGCCATCAGTGATTCAGGCTCTGGGGCCAACGTCCTGACTTTC.

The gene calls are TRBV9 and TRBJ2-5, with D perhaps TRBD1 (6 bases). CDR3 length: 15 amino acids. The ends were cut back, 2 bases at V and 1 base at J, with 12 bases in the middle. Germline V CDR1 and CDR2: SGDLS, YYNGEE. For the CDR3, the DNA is TGTGCCAGCAGCGTTCAGGACAGTCTCCAAGAGACCCAGTACTTC. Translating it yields CASSVQDSLQETQYF.

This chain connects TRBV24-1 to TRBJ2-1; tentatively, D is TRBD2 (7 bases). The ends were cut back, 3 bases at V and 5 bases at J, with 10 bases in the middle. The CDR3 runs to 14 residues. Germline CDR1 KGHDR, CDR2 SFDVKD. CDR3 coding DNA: TGTGCCACCAGTGATAGGGGGGGGGACAATGAGCAGTTCTTC. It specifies CATSDRGGDNEQFF.

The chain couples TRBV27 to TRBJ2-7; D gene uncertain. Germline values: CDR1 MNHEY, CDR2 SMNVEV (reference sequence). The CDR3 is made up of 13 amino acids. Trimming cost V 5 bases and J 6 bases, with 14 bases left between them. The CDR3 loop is CASSPSAFGEQYF. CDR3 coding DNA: TGTGCCAGCAGTCCGTCCGCTTTCGGCGAGCAGTACTTC.

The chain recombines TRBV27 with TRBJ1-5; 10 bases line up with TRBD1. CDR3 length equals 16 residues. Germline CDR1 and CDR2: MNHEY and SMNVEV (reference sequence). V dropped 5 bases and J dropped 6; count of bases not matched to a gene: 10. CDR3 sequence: CASSGTGQGFSQPQHF. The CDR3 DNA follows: TGTGCCAGCAGTGGTACGGGACAGGGGTTTAGTCAGCCCCAGCATTTT.

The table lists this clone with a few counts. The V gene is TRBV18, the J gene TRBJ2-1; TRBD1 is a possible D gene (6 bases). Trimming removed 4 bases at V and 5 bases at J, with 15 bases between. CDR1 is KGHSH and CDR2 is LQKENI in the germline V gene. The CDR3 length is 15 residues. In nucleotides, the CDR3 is TGTGCCAGCTCACGCAAGGGGGATATGAACAATGAGCAGTTCTTC. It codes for CASSRKGDMNNEQFF.

The CDR3 coding sequence is TGTGCCAGTAGTAGTGTGGAGGCAGGTAATCAGCCCCAGCATTTT. This codes for CASSSVEAGNQPQHF. The V gene is TRBV19, the J gene TRBJ1-5; no clear D gene. Between the trimmed V and J ends, which lost 4 bases and 4 bases, there was a span of 14 bases. From germline, CDR1 is LNHDA and CDR2 SQIVND (reference sequence). The CDR3 runs 15 residues.

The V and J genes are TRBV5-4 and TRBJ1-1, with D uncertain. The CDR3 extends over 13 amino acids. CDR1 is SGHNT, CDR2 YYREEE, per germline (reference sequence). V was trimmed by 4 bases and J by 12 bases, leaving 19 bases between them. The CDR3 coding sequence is TGTGCCAGCAGCGCCGGGGTAAACTCAGCGACTTTCTTT. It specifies CASSAGVNSATFF.

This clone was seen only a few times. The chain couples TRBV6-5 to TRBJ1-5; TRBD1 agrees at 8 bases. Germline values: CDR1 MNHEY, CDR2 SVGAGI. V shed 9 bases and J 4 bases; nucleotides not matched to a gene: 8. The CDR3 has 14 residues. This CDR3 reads CASKRTGPNQPQHF. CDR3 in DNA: TGTGCCAGTAAAAGGACAGGGCCAAATCAGCCCCAGCATTTT.

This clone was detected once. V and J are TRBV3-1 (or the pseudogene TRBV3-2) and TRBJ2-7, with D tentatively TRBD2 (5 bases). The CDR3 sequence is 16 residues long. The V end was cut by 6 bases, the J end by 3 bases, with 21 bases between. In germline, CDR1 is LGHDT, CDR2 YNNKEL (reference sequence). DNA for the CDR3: TGTGCCAGCAGACACGACGCGCGGCGGGCCGACTACGAGCAGTACTTC. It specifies CASRHDARRADYEQYF.